This T cell receptor (beta chain) was sequenced during a study of radiation and T cells in renal cell carcinoma. Broader study findings: Top tumor clonotypes rose in blood 2 weeks post-radiation, then contracted.

Stated treatment: 15 Gy SBRT to primary tumor, nephrectomy 4 weeks later. Nephrectomy followed 15 Gy stereotactic body radiation by 4 weeks. Profiling relied on immunoSEQ multiplex PCR, and the TCRdb table lists in-frame clones only, not all of them. The sample consists of approximately 24,000 clones, around 47% of them appearing once. Trimming took 2 bases from V and 3 from J, leaving 11 bases between them. The CDR3 loop spans 15 amino acids. Germline CDR1 LNHDA, CDR2 SQIVND (reference sequence). With regard to this clone: What it binds is unknown.

The chain uses TRBV19 and TRBJ2-1; either TRBD1 or TRBD2 may supply D (6 bases each). The sequencing here drew on tumor tissue, taken from a patient whose treatment included radiotherapy and nephrectomy. The TCR comes from a woman aged 45-65 years with renal cell carcinoma. CDR3 sequence: CASSIRGGFYNEQFF. The CDR3 DNA sequence: TGTGCCAGTAGTATAAGAGGGGGGTTCTACAATGAGCAGTTCTTC.